Sequencing of this T cell receptor (beta chain) was carried out in a study of response to subunit inactivated influenza vaccine. This clonotype was observed a handful of times. TCRdb analysed the RT-PCR reads with MiXCR anew, one entry per CDR3 protein. The sample records 800,000 or so distinct CDR3 sequences, 21% being singletons. V dropped 0 bases and J dropped 0 bases, with 8 bases sitting between them. The CDR3 extends over 16 amino acids. Germline V gene lookup returns CDR1 MNHEY and CDR2 SVGAGI. The sequenced sample was PBMCs from blood, obtained about 5 days after vaccination. The rearrangement links TRBV6-5 to TRBJ2-2, with D perhaps TRBD1 (6 bases). The TCR sequence derives from a man in his fifties who received an inactivated influenza vaccine. The CDR3 loop is CASSYSRTANTGELFF. DNA of the CDR3: TGTGCCAGCAGTTACTCGAGGACAGCGAACACCGGGGAGCTGTTTTTT.